This TCR beta chain came from a study of T cells in Graves' hyperthyroidism and ophthalmopathy. Study-level findings and limits: Progression to ophthalmopathy was predicted a median of approximately 6.4 months early.

The TCR beta CDR3 regions underwent amplification using RNA transcripts as the source. With the HTBI primer set, the TCR CDR3 went through a first round of RT-PCR. TCRdb re-derived calls from the multiplex PCR reads in MiXCR, one entry per CDR3 protein. Of hundreds of thousands of distinct CDR3 sequences in the sample, 22% were seen once. Each person with ophthalmopathy scored at least 3 on the Clinical Activity Score, reached NOSPECS grade 4 or higher, and had been ill under 3 months. Exclusion of a patient resulted from uncontrolled infection, other autoimmune disease, pregnancy or lactation. Fresh peripheral blood, approximately 9.7 ml, was the source of the PBMCs. The CDR3 runs to 14 residues. V shed 8 bases and J shed 2 bases, with 13 bases lying between them. CDR1 GTSNPN and CDR2 SVGIG come from the germline V gene (reference sequence). Note on this clonotype: Its antigen is as yet unknown.

The TCR originated in a man younger than 40 with Graves' ophthalmopathy. The rearrangement links TRBV30 to TRBJ2-6; the D is unclear. Sequenced input: blood. The CDR3 DNA reads TGTGCCCGAATGGTGAGGACTGGGGCCAACGTCCTGACTTTC. Protein product: CARMVRTGANVLTF.